Described below is a single T cell receptor beta chain sequence and its context. Its specificity is unknown. Fresh peripheral blood, around 10 ml, yielded the PBMCs. The sample belongs to a study of T cells in Graves' hyperthyroidism and ophthalmopathy. General study points: Ophthalmopathy and stable hyperthyroidism were separated by a 13 V-J model.

Authors of the study amplified TCR beta CDR3 regions from RNA transcripts. In the first-round RT-PCR of the TCR CDR3, the HTBI primer set was used. TCRdb passed the multiplex PCR reads through MiXCR, listing each CDR3 protein once. The table includes about 420,000 distinct CDR3 sequences, around 15% detected once. CDR3 length: 15 amino acids. CDR1 and CDR2 from the germline V gene are LNHDA and SQIVND (reference sequence). V was pared by 5 bases and J by 6 bases, with 6 bases of the junction left unmatched. The genes are TRBV19 and TRBJ2-7, with 14 bases that match TRBD2. The clonotype was recovered from a woman between 18 and 29 years old with Graves' hyperthyroidism. The sequenced material came from blood. CDR3 nucleotide sequence: TGTGCCAGTAGTCCGGGACTAGCGGGAGTTCTCGAGCAGTACTTC. This sequence encodes CASSPGLAGVLEQYF.